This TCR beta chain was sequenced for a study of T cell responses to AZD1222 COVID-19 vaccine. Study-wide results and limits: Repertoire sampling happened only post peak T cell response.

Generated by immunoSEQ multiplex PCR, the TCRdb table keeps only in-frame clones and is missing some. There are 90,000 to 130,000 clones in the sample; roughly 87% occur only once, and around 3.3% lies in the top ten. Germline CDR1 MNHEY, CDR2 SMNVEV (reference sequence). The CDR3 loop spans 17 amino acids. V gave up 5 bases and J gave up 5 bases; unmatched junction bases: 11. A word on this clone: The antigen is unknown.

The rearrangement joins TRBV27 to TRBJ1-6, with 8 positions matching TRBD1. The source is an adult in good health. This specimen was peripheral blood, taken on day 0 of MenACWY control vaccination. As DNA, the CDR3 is TGTGCCAGCAGTCTATTCCCGACAGGGGCGAATAATTCACCCCTCCACTTT. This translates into CASSLFPTGANNSPLHF.